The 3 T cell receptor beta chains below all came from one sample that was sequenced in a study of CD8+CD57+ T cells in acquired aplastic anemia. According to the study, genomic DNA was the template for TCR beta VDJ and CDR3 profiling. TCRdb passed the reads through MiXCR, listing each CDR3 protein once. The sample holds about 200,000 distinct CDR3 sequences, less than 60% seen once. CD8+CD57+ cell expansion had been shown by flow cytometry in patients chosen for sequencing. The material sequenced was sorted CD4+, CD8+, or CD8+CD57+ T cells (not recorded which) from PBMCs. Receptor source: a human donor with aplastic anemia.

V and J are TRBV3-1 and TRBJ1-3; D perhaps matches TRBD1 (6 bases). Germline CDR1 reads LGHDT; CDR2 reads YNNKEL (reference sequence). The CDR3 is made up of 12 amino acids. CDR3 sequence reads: CAAGESGNTIYF. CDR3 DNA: TGTGCGGCAGGGGAATCTGGAAACACCATATATTTT.

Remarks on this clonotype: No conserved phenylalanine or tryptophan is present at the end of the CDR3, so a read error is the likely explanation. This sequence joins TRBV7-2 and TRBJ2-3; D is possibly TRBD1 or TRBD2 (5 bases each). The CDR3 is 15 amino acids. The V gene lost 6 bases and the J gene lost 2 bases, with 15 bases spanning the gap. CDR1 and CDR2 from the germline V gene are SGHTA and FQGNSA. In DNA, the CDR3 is TGTGCCAGCAGGTTCGACAGACTATTCACAGATACGCAGTATTCT. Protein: CASRFDRLFTDTQYS.

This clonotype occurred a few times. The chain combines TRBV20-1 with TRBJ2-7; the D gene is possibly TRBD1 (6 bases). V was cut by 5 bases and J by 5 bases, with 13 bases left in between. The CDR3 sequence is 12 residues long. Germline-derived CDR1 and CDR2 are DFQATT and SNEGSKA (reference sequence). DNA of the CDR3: TGCAGTGCTCCATATCAGGGGCACGAGCAGTACTTC. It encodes CSAPYQGHEQYF.